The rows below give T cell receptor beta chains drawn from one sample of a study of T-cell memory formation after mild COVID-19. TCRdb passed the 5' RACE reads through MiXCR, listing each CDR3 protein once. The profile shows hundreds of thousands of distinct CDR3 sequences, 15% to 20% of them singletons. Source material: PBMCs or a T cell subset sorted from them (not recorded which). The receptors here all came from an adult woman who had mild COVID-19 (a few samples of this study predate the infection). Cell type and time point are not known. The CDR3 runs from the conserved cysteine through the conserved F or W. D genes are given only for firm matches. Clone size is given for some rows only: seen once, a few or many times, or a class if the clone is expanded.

CDR3 protein: CATSPRLVGETQYF
CDR3 DNA: TGTGCCACCAGCCCCCGACTAGTGGGAGAGACCCAGTACTTC
D gene: -
clone size: -
J gene: TRBJ2-5
V gene: TRBV15

CDR3 protein: CASSRATGDGYTF
CDR3 DNA: TGTGCCAGCAGTCGAGCGACAGGGGACGGCTACACCTTC
D gene: TRBD1
clone size: -
J gene: TRBJ1-2
V gene: TRBV12-3/TRBV12-4

CDR3 protein: CASSFLAGGPYEQYF
CDR3 DNA: TGTGCCAGCAGTTTTTTAGCGGGGGGGCCCTACGAGCAGTACTTC
D gene: TRBD2
clone size: once
J gene: TRBJ2-7
V gene: TRBV12-3/TRBV12-4

CDR3 protein: CASSLRRGGWNEQFF
CDR3 DNA: TGTGCCAGCAGCTTAAGACGGGGGGGCTGGAATGAGCAGTTCTTC
D gene: TRBD2
clone size: many
J gene: TRBJ2-1
V gene: TRBV7-3

CDR3 protein: CASSPRGQGGESPLHF
CDR3 DNA: TGTGCCAGCAGCCCTCGGGGACAGGGGGGCGAATCACCCCTCCACTTT
D gene: TRBD1
clone size: many
J gene: TRBJ1-6
V gene: TRBV9

CDR3 protein: CASSRPGIGTGGLSPLHF
CDR3 DNA: TGTGCCAGCAGCCGGCCGGGAATCGGGACAGGGGGTCTTTCACCCCTCCACTTT
D gene: TRBD1
clone size: few
J gene: TRBJ1-6
V gene: TRBV4-2

CDR3 protein: CASDREGYGYTF
CDR3 DNA: TGTGCCAGCGACAGGGAGGGTTATGGCTACACCTTC
D gene: TRBD1
clone size: -
J gene: TRBJ1-2
V gene: TRBV2

CDR3 protein: CASSRTGGRTGSYEQYF
CDR3 DNA: TGTGCCAGCTCACGGACAGGGGGTAGGACGGGCTCCTACGAGCAGTACTTC
D gene: TRBD1
clone size: many
J gene: TRBJ2-7
V gene: TRBV18

CDR3 protein: CATSASRDTEAFF
CDR3 DNA: TGTGCCACCAGCGCATCTCGGGACACTGAAGCTTTCTTT
D gene: -
clone size: -
J gene: TRBJ1-1
V gene: TRBV15

CDR3 protein: CASSASPDRGRVDTQYF
CDR3 DNA: TGTGCCAGCAGCGCCTCACCGGACAGGGGGCGGGTAGATACGCAGTATTTT
D gene: TRBD1
clone size: few
J gene: TRBJ2-3
V gene: TRBV9

CDR3 protein: CASSPFWGTSNTEAFF
CDR3 DNA: TGTGCCAGCAGCCCGTTTTGGGGGACGTCCAACACTGAAGCTTTCTTT
D gene: -
clone size: few
J gene: TRBJ1-1
V gene: TRBV7-8

CDR3 protein: CASSQVGSDYGYTF
CDR3 DNA: TGTGCCAGCAGCCAAGTTGGAAGTGACTATGGCTACACCTTC
D gene: -
clone size: -
J gene: TRBJ1-2
V gene: TRBV14

CDR3 protein: CASSLETSGSHNEQFF
CDR3 DNA: TGTGCCAGCAGCTTAGAGACTAGCGGATCCCACAATGAGCAGTTCTTC
D gene: TRBD2
clone size: -
J gene: TRBJ2-1
V gene: TRBV7-9

CDR3 protein: CASSLGTSAEYNEQFF
CDR3 DNA: TGTGCCAGCAGCTTAGGCACTAGCGCGGAGTACAATGAGCAGTTCTTC
D gene: TRBD2
clone size: -
J gene: TRBJ2-1
V gene: TRBV13

CDR3 protein: CASSPDEGDVAFF
CDR3 DNA: TGTGCCAGCTCACCCGATGAGGGGGATGTGGCTTTCTTT
D gene: -
clone size: few
J gene: TRBJ1-1
V gene: TRBV18

CDR3 protein: CASRAGTGTSGTPYNEQFF
CDR3 DNA: TGTGCCAGCAGGGCTGGAACCGGGACTAGCGGGACTCCTTACAATGAGCAGTTCTTC
D gene: TRBD2
clone size: few
J gene: TRBJ2-1
V gene: TRBV7-2

CDR3 protein: CASSLFIYEETQYF
CDR3 DNA: TGCGCCAGCAGCTTGTTCATCTACGAGGAGACCCAGTACTTC
D gene: -
clone size: medium-sized
J gene: TRBJ2-5
V gene: TRBV5-1

CDR3 protein: CAWSVGPREVYEQYF
CDR3 DNA: TGTGCCTGGAGTGTAGGGCCCAGGGAGGTTTACGAGCAGTACTTC
D gene: -
clone size: -
J gene: TRBJ2-7
V gene: TRBV30

CDR3 protein: CASKVTTYEQYF
CDR3 DNA: TGTGCCAGCAAGGTAACGACCTACGAGCAGTACTTC
D gene: -
clone size: -
J gene: TRBJ2-7
V gene: TRBV2

CDR3 protein: CASSFTGQAGEQYF
CDR3 DNA: TGTGCCAGCTCCTTCACGGGACAGGCGGGCGAGCAGTACTTC
D gene: TRBD1
clone size: -
J gene: TRBJ2-7
V gene: TRBV18

CDR3 protein: CASSRTGTAYGYTF
CDR3 DNA: TGTGCCAGCAGCCGCACCGGGACAGCCTATGGCTACACCTTC
D gene: TRBD1
clone size: few
J gene: TRBJ1-2
V gene: TRBV6-2/TRBV6-3

CDR3 protein: CASSSGQEQYF
CDR3 DNA: TGTGCCAGCAGCTCGGGACAGGAGCAGTACTTC
D gene: TRBD1
clone size: few
J gene: TRBJ2-7
V gene: TRBV7-9

CDR3 protein: CASSLGGRQETQYF
CDR3 DNA: TGTGCCAGCAGCTTAGGCGGGAGGCAAGAGACCCAGTACTTC
D gene: TRBD2
clone size: -
J gene: TRBJ2-5
V gene: TRBV7-6

CDR3 protein: CASRGQAGNEQFF
CDR3 DNA: TGTGCCAGTCGCGGACAGGCTGGCAATGAGCAGTTCTTC
D gene: TRBD1
clone size: few
J gene: TRBJ2-1
V gene: TRBV3-1

CDR3 protein: CASSYGGLETQYF
CDR3 DNA: TGTGCCAGCAGTTACGGAGGATTAGAGACCCAGTACTTC
D gene: -
clone size: -
J gene: TRBJ2-5
V gene: TRBV6-2/TRBV6-3

CDR3 protein: CSARDGSGGGEKLFF
CDR3 DNA: TGCAGTGCTAGAGATGGTTCGGGGGGAGGGGAAAAACTGTTTTTT
D gene: -
clone size: -
J gene: TRBJ1-4
V gene: TRBV20-1

CDR3 protein: CASSPQRDRGYSEKLFF
CDR3 DNA: TGTGCCAGCTCACCACAGCGGGACAGGGGATATTCTGAAAAACTGTTTTTT
D gene: TRBD1
clone size: -
J gene: TRBJ1-4
V gene: TRBV18

CDR3 protein: CSARDRTGRYTEAFF
CDR3 DNA: TGCAGTGCTAGAGATCGCACAGGGAGGTACACTGAAGCTTTCTTT
D gene: -
clone size: -
J gene: TRBJ1-1
V gene: TRBV20-1

CDR3 protein: CASSQTGTTNEQFF
CDR3 DNA: TGTGCCAGCTCGCAGACCGGGACTACCAATGAGCAGTTCTTC
D gene: TRBD2
clone size: many
J gene: TRBJ2-1
V gene: TRBV18

CDR3 protein: CATSEGYSSPSYNEQFF
CDR3 DNA: TGTGCCACCAGTGAGGGTTACAGCAGCCCCTCCTACAATGAGCAGTTCTTC
D gene: -
clone size: few
J gene: TRBJ2-1
V gene: TRBV24-1

CDR3 protein: CASSEAKGARVYGYTF
CDR3 DNA: TGTGCCAGCAGTGAAGCGAAGGGGGCGCGGGTCTATGGCTACACCTTC
D gene: TRBD1
clone size: few
J gene: TRBJ1-2
V gene: TRBV6-1

CDR3 protein: CSARAPRGGLNSPLHF
CDR3 DNA: TGCAGTGCTAGAGCCCCACGGGGGGGGCTGAATTCACCCCTCCACTTT
D gene: -
clone size: once
J gene: TRBJ1-6
V gene: TRBV20-1

CDR3 protein: CASSVGSGGRELNEQFF
CDR3 DNA: TGTGCCAGCAGCGTGGGGAGCGGGGGCCGCGAATTGAATGAGCAGTTCTTC
D gene: TRBD2
clone size: few
J gene: TRBJ2-1
V gene: TRBV9

CDR3 protein: CASSEEGTASYNEQFF
CDR3 DNA: TGTGCCAGCAGTGAAGAGGGCACAGCCTCATACAATGAGCAGTTCTTC
D gene: -
clone size: -
J gene: TRBJ2-1
V gene: TRBV6-1

CDR3 protein: CASSQLMTVPEAFF
CDR3 DNA: TGTGCCAGCAGCCAACTCATGACAGTTCCTGAAGCTTTCTTT
D gene: -
clone size: -
J gene: TRBJ1-1
V gene: TRBV7-2

CDR3 protein: CASSHGRVAENEQFF
CDR3 DNA: TGCGCCAGCAGCCATGGGCGTGTGGCAGAAAATGAGCAGTTCTTC
D gene: -
clone size: -
J gene: TRBJ2-1
V gene: TRBV4-3

CDR3 protein: CASSHSASYEQYF
CDR3 DNA: TGTGCCAGCAGTCACAGCGCATCCTACGAGCAGTACTTC
D gene: -
clone size: -
J gene: TRBJ2-7
V gene: TRBV27

CDR3 protein: CASSQHPDTTQTYEQYF
CDR3 DNA: TGTGCCAGCAGCCAACACCCGGACACGACGCAGACCTACGAGCAGTACTTC
D gene: -
clone size: -
J gene: TRBJ2-7
V gene: TRBV3-1

CDR3 protein: CASSVTGEQYF
CDR3 DNA: TGTGCCAGTAGTGTCACGGGCGAGCAGTACTTC
D gene: -
clone size: -
J gene: TRBJ2-7
V gene: TRBV19

CDR3 protein: CASSRTGGPKNTEAFF
CDR3 DNA: TGTGCCAGCAGCCGGACAGGGGGACCGAAGAACACTGAAGCTTTCTTT
D gene: TRBD1
clone size: -
J gene: TRBJ1-1
V gene: TRBV7-8

CDR3 protein: CAWTGWAGANVLTF
CDR3 DNA: TGTGCCTGGACTGGGTGGGCCGGGGCCAACGTCCTGACTTTC
D gene: -
clone size: -
J gene: TRBJ2-6
V gene: TRBV30

CDR3 protein: CSVGSYGGETQYF
CDR3 DNA: TGCAGCGTTGGATCGTACGGGGGGGAGACCCAGTACTTC
D gene: TRBD2
clone size: -
J gene: TRBJ2-5
V gene: TRBV29-1

CDR3 protein: CASSLLAGGQADTQYF
CDR3 DNA: TGTGCCAGCAGCTTATTGGCGGGAGGGCAGGCAGATACGCAGTATTTT
D gene: TRBD2
clone size: -
J gene: TRBJ2-3
V gene: TRBV7-2